These 17 T cell receptor beta chains were all obtained from the same sample, sequenced in a study of glioma-infiltrating T cells. Using RNA template, CDR3s of TCR alpha and beta were amplified with iRepertoire arm-PCR. Each CDR3 protein is one row after TCRdb ran MiXCR on the multiplex PCR reads. The data show more than 90,000 distinct CDR3 sequences, around 37% seen once. Sequences were obtained from glioma tissue, nonneoplastic brain tissue, or PBMCs (not recorded which). These receptor sequences come from a human donor with low-grade glioma or glioblastoma, undergoing nonglioma brain surgery, or in good health (not recorded which).

This chain uses TRBV20-1 with TRBJ2-1; TRBD2 agrees at 7 bases. The CDR3 extends over 15 amino acids. Trimming cost V 0 bases and J 10 bases; bases outside gene matches: 12. The germline gives CDR1 DFQATT, CDR2 SNEGSKA (reference sequence). CDR3 sequence reads: CSARDLGLAEPEQFF. For the CDR3, the DNA is TGCAGTGCTAGAGATCTCGGTCTAGCGGAACCCGAGCAGTTCTTC.

This chain joins TRBV13 and TRBJ1-3; the match to TRBD1 covers 11 bases. J was trimmed by 1 base and V by 6 bases; bases with no gene match: 2. The CDR3 sequence is 15 residues long. Germline assignment: CDR1 PRHDT and CDR2 FYEKMQ (reference sequence). The CDR3 here is CASRGQGASGNTIYF. CDR3 in DNA: TGTGCCAGCAGAGGACAGGGGGCGTCTGGAAACACCATATATTTT.

This clonotype was picked up a small number of times. CDR3 protein: CASSQEGGYNQPQHF. For the CDR3, the DNA is TGCGCCAGCAGCCAAGAGGGAGGGTACAATCAGCCCCAGCATTTT. The chain has TRBV4-1 and TRBJ1-5; D not resolved. Germline CDR1 is MGHRA and CDR2 is YSYEKL. The CDR3 is made up of 15 amino acids. Trimming stripped 0 bases from V and 3 bases from J, with 9 bases between.

This clonotype was observed many times. The gene calls are TRBV15 and TRBJ2-7, with 8 positions matching TRBD1. The trim removed 0 bases at V and 4 bases at J, leaving 5 bases unmatched. Germline-derived CDR1 and CDR2 are LNHNV and YYDKDF (reference sequence). This CDR3 is built from 15 residues. CDR3 in DNA: TGTGCCACCAGCAGAGATCCAGGGGGCGGTTACGAGCAGTACTTC. Translated: CATSRDPGGGYEQYF.

This clonotype was recorded at least ten times. CDR3 amino acids: CASSIPGGGRTEAFF. The CDR3 nucleotides read TGTGCCAGTAGTATCCCTGGGGGAGGGCGAACTGAAGCTTTCTTT. The chain joins TRBV19 to TRBJ1-1; D possibly corresponds to TRBD1 (5 bases). Germline CDR1 reads LNHDA; CDR2 reads SQIVND (reference sequence). Deletions cut 3 bases from V and 5 bases from J, with 16 bases between. The CDR3 covers 15 residues. The full variable domain, rest sourced from reference TRBV19 and TRBJ1-1, is DGGITQSPKYLFRKEGQNVTLSCEQNLNHDAMYWYRQDPGQGLRLIYYSQIVNDFQKGDIAEGYSVSREKKESFPLTVTSAQKNPTAFYLCASSIPGGGRTEAFFGQGTRLTVV.

This clonotype was seen ten or more times. This chain uses TRBV27 with TRBJ2-7; maybe TRBD2 (6 bases). This CDR3 has 13 amino acids. Germline V gives CDR1 MNHEY, CDR2 SMNVEV (reference sequence). Trimming cost V 6 bases and J 3 bases, with 12 bases left between them. In DNA form, the CDR3 reads TGTGCCAGCAGATTTTTGGGGGGCTACGAGCAGTACTTC. Translating gives CASRFLGGYEQYF.

This clonotype has a count of ten or more. V and J are TRBV7-2 and TRBJ2-6; D gene uncertain. The ends were cut back, 1 base at V and 8 bases at J, with 6 bases in the middle. This CDR3 region has 13 residues. Germline V CDR1 and CDR2: SGHTA, FQGNSA. The CDR3 DNA is TGTGCCAGCAGCTTAGATCTGACCAACGTCCTGACTTTC. Translated: CASSLDLTNVLTF.

This clonotype showed up just once. A much bigger clone sits one base away, suggesting this may be a read error. V is TRBV18 and J is TRBJ2-7; D is perhaps TRBD1 (6 bases). Germline lookup yields CDR1 KGHSH and CDR2 LQKENI. The CDR3 has 14 residues. Between the trimmed V and J ends, which lost 3 bases and 5 bases, there was a span of 14 bases. The CDR3 DNA sequence: TGTGCCAGCTCACCCCAGGGGTTCGTCCACGAGCAGTACTTC. Its protein is CASSPQGFVHEQYF.

This clonotype was detected many times. The chain couples TRBV10-3 to TRBJ2-5; 8 bases fit TRBD1. CDR3 size: 15 residues. The V segment lost 2 bases and the J segment 4 bases; nucleotides outside the gene matches: 6. Germline assignment: CDR1 ENHRY and CDR2 SYGVKD. CDR3 sequence (DNA): TGTGCCATCAGTGAGGAGACAGGGGCGGGAGAGACCCAGTACTTC. It encodes CAISEETGAGETQYF.

This clonotype showed up many times. The J gene is TRBJ2-1, the V gene TRBV27; D unresolved. Germline CDR1 reads MNHEY; CDR2 reads SMNVEV (reference sequence). Trimming took off 5 bases at V and 3 bases at J, with 17 bases between the two ends. There are 16 residues in the CDR3. In nucleotides, the CDR3 is TGTGCCAGCAGTGTCCGGGCTAGGCAGGTCTACAATGAGCAGTTCTTC. This translates into CASSVRARQVYNEQFF.

In its sample, this clonotype was seen many times. The gene calls are TRBV10-1 and TRBJ1-2; no definite D call. Germline CDR1 and CDR2: WNHNN and SYGVQD (reference sequence). The CDR3 is made up of 13 amino acids. V dropped 3 bases and J dropped 1 base, with 6 bases sitting between them. The CDR3 loop is CASSEGINYGYTF. The CDR3 DNA follows: TGCGCCAGCAGTGAAGGAATTAACTATGGCTACACCTTC.

Note on this clonotype: The conserved closing phenylalanine or tryptophan is absent in this CDR3, likely reflecting a read error. Because the CDR3's place on the DNA is in doubt, the DNA is left out and the CDR3 is given as listed by TCRdb. CDR3 residues: CASSAGEQVFS. The V gene is TRBV2, the J gene TRBJ1-1; no check of the table's D call, TRBD1, against the DNA was made. The CDR3 adds up to 11 amino acids, both ends counted. Germline assignment: CDR1 SNHLY and CDR2 FYNNEI.

This clonotype was detected ten times or more. The rearrangement joins TRBV2 to TRBJ2-1; TRBD1 is a possible D gene (5 bases). Germline loops: CDR1 SNHLY, CDR2 FYNNEI. This CDR3 is 13 amino acids long. The V end lost 0 bases, the J end lost 14 bases, and 14 bases lay between the germline ends. Written as DNA, the CDR3 is TGTGCCAGCAGTGAAGCAAGGGGCCGAATGGAGTTCTTC. Protein product: CASSEARGRMEFF.

This clonotype was seen repeatedly, ten times or more. One junction end disagrees with the germline gene, perhaps due to a read error. V is TRBV6-6 and J is TRBJ2-3; D is ambiguous. CDR1 and CDR2 (germline): MNHNY, SVGAGI (reference sequence). CDR3 length equals 17 residues. CDR3 residues: CAGSYSIRRSSTDTQYF. CDR3 coding DNA: TGTGCCGGCAGTTACTCGATTCGGCGCTCCAGCACAGATACGCAGTATTTT.

This clonotype has ten or more counts. This rearrangement joins TRBV6-1 to TRBJ2-1; D is undetermined. The germline V and J ends were trimmed by 7 bases and 0 bases, with 13 bases remaining between them. This CDR3 comprises 15 residues. CDR1 and CDR2 from the germline V gene are MNHNS and SASEGT. CDR3 DNA: TGTGCCAGCAACGAGGACGCAAGCTCCTACAATGAGCAGTTCTTC. Translation gives CASNEDASSYNEQFF.

This clonotype appeared many times. The chain uses TRBV5-1 and TRBJ2-4; tentatively, D is TRBD1 (6 bases). Germline V gene data show CDR1 as SGHRS and CDR2 as YFSETQ. With 0 bases removed from V and 2 bases from J, the gap between germline ends came to 15 bases. This CDR3 is built from 17 residues. CDR3 DNA: TGCGCCAGCAGCTTGGATCAGGGGATAGGAACCAAAAACATTCAGTACTTC. Protein product: CASSLDQGIGTKNIQYF.

This clonotype was counted ten times or more. This may be a read error: a much more frequent sequence differs by one nucleotide. This chain links TRBV6-2 or TRBV6-3 with TRBJ2-7; D is perhaps TRBD2 (5 bases). Germline loops: CDR1 MNHEY, CDR2 SVGEGT. This CDR3 spans 13 amino acids. Trimming stripped 4 bases from V and 6 bases from J, with 13 bases between. The CDR3 loop reads CASSCGPPGEQYF. As DNA, the CDR3 is TGTGCCAGCAGTTGCGGGCCACCGGGCGAGCAGTACTTC.